Listed here is a single TCR beta chain. The data derive from a study of blood T cell repertoires in COVID-19. TCRdb's copy holds only in-frame clones and misses some; the assay was immunoSEQ multiplex PCR. The repertoire holds 80,000 or so clones, with around nine tenths as singletons. V gave up 6 bases and J gave up 4 bases; unmatched junction bases: 11. Germline-derived CDR1 and CDR2 are LGHDT and YNNKEL (reference sequence). The CDR3 covers 15 residues. This clonotype was obtained from a human donor in a cohort sampled during active COVID-19. Source material: peripheral blood. The J gene is TRBJ2-5, the V gene TRBV3-1 (or the pseudogene TRBV3-2); 7 nucleotides line up with TRBD2. The CDR3 DNA sequence: TGTGCCAGCAGTTTCGGAGCGGGACCGGCAGAGACCCAGTACTTC. It is translated as CASSFGAGPAETQYF.